The 26 T cell receptor beta chains listed next were all sequenced from one sample in a study of patients and donors after allogeneic stem cell transplantation. Each CDR3 protein gets one entry after TCRdb re-called the RT-PCR reads with MiXCR. The table includes approximately 200,000 distinct CDR3 sequences, 41% detected once. The sequencing sample was made of blood, either unsorted or a sorted T cell fraction (not recorded which). Source of these receptors: a human donor who was either an allogeneic HSCT recipient or a stem cell or donor lymphocyte infusion donor (not recorded which). It is not recorded whose cells these are; they may come from a transplant donor.

The chain couples TRBV6-5 to TRBJ2-2; perhaps TRBD2 as D (5 bases). The CDR3 spans 14 residues. V was pared by 2 bases and J by 5 bases, with 9 bases between. From germline, CDR1 is MNHEY and CDR2 SVGAGI. The CDR3 DNA is TGTGCCAGCAGTTACGCCCGGGGAACCGGGGAGCTGTTTTTT. It is translated as CASSYARGTGELFF.

This clonotype was observed a single time. J is TRBJ2-7 and V is TRBV27; D uncertain. Germline CDR1 is MNHEY and CDR2 is SMNVEV (reference sequence). The ends were cut back, 2 bases at V and 3 bases at J, with 8 bases in the middle. There are 13 residues in the CDR3. CDR3 in amino acids: CASSLKLDYEQYF. The DNA for the CDR3 is TGTGCCAGCAGTTTAAAGCTGGACTACGAGCAGTACTTC.

The rearrangement links TRBV7-3 to TRBJ2-1; 10 nucleotides agree with TRBD2. V dropped 1 base and J dropped 7; count of bases not matched to a gene: 7. Germline CDR1 and CDR2: SGHTA and FQGTGA. This CDR3 has 16 residues. The CDR3 DNA sequence: TGTGCCAGCAGCTTAAGTTCTAGCGGGAGATTTAATGAGCAGTTCTTC. The encoded protein is CASSLSSSGRFNEQFF.

The V gene is TRBV27, the J gene TRBJ2-3; 7 nucleotides line up with TRBD2. Germline loops: CDR1 MNHEY, CDR2 SMNVEV (reference sequence). The CDR3 spans 13 residues. V lost 2 bases, J lost 12 bases, and 8 bases stayed unmatched. CDR3 DNA: TGTGCCAGCAGTTTACCCCTAGCGGAGATTCAGTATTTT. Protein product: CASSLPLAEIQYF.

V is TRBV4-2 and J is TRBJ2-1; no reliable D call. Looked up from germline, CDR1 is LGHNA and CDR2 is YNFKEQ. Trimming pared 0 bases from V and 12 bases from J, leaving 15 bases between. This CDR3 is 14 amino acids long. CDR3 in DNA: TGTGCCAGCAGCCAAGATTTGAGAACTCGAGGGCAGTTCTTC. Its protein is CASSQDLRTRGQFF.

This rearrangement joins TRBV11-2 to TRBJ2-1; TRBD2 aligns across 12 bases. Unmatched junction bases numbered 5, after V lost 5 bases and J lost 6 bases. The CDR3 is made up of 15 amino acids. CDR1 and CDR2 from the germline V gene are SGHAT and FQNNGV. The CDR3 is CASSLTSGRPNEQFF. The CDR3 DNA is TGTGCCAGCAGCCTCACTAGCGGGAGGCCCAATGAGCAGTTCTTC.

The genes are TRBV7-9 and TRBJ2-1; 12 nucleotides align to TRBD1. The CDR3 runs 17 residues. Germline values: CDR1 SEHNR, CDR2 FQNEAQ (reference sequence). Trimming cost V 5 bases and J 9 bases; bases outside gene matches: 14. The CDR3 region has the DNA TGTGCCAGCAGCCTCCTGACGTCGGGACAGGGGGCTGGTGAGCAGTTCTTC. It codes for CASSLLTSGQGAGEQFF.

This chain links TRBV9 with TRBJ1-2, with 7 bases fitting TRBD1. The CDR3 covers 16 residues. V shed 0 bases, J shed 4 bases, and the junction held 9 bases outside the gene matches. The germline V gene encodes CDR1 SGDLS and CDR2 YYNGEE. CDR3 region: CASSVGPGTDSYGYTF. CDR3 bases: TGTGCCAGCAGCGTAGGCCCCGGGACAGACTCCTATGGCTACACCTTC.

In its sample, this clonotype was seen many times. The gene calls are TRBV7-2 and TRBJ2-1; the match to TRBD1 covers 7 bases. Per the germline V gene, CDR1 is SGHTA and CDR2 is FQGNSA. Trimming took 1 base from V and 6 from J; bases not matched to a gene: 3. CDR3 length: 14 amino acids. DNA of the CDR3: TGTGCCAGCAGCTTAGAGGGGGCGGGCAATGAGCAGTTCTTC. Amino acids: CASSLEGAGNEQFF. The full variable domain, rest sourced from reference TRBV7-2 and TRBJ2-1, is GAGVSQSPSNKVTEKGKDVELRCDPISGHTALYWYRQSLGQGLEFLIYFQGNSAPDKSGLPSDRFSAERTGGSVSTLTIQRTQQEDSAVYLCASSLEGAGNEQFFGPGTRLTVL.

The gene calls are TRBV5-1 and TRBJ1-2; D call uncertain. Germline V CDR1 and CDR2: SGHRS, YFSETQ. CDR3 size: 14 residues. With 0 bases removed from V and 1 base from J, the gap between germline ends came to 7 bases. Written as DNA, the CDR3 is TGCGCCAGCAGCTTGGACGTAGTTAACTATGGCTACACCTTC. Its translation: CASSLDVVNYGYTF. The entire variable domain, with the rest obtained from reference TRBV5-1 and TRBJ1-2, is as follows: KAGVTQTPRYLIKTRGQQVTLSCSPISGHRSVSWYQQTPGQGLQFLFEYFSETQRNKGNFPGRFSGRQFSNSRSEMNVSTLELGDSALYLCASSLDVVNYGYTFGSGTRLTVV.

The chain has TRBV28 and TRBJ2-1; no reliable D call. Germline V lookup: CDR1 MDHEN, CDR2 SYDVKM. The CDR3 totals 13 residues. Trimming pared 2 bases from V and 1 base from J, leaving 3 bases between. CDR3 sequence reads: CASSLESYNEQFF. CDR3 sequence (DNA): TGTGCCAGCAGTTTAGAGTCCTACAATGAGCAGTTCTTC. The complete variable domain, with remaining parts taken from reference TRBV28 and TRBJ2-1, reads DVKVTQSSRYLVKRTGEKVFLECVQDMDHENMFWYRQDPGLGLRLIYFSYDVKMKEKGDIPEGYSVSREKKERFSLILESASTNQTSMYLCASSLESYNEQFFGPGTRLTVL.

The chain combines TRBV6-2 or TRBV6-3 with TRBJ2-7; 9 nucleotides line up with TRBD2. This CDR3 has 12 amino acids. The germline CDR1 and CDR2 sequences are MNHEY and SVGEGT. After removal of 8 bases from V and 3 bases from J, the junction contained 2 bases not matched to a gene. CDR3 DNA: TGTGCCAGCTGGACTAGCGACTACGAGCAGTACTTC. Translating it yields CASWTSDYEQYF.

This chain connects TRBV6-2 or TRBV6-3 to TRBJ1-5; D ambiguous. The CDR3 is made up of 18 amino acids. V was clipped by 2 bases and J by 0 bases, with 17 bases between them. CDR1 is MNHEY and CDR2 is SVGEGT in the germline V gene. The CDR3 region is CASSYHLGGLNSNQPQHF. In DNA form, the CDR3 reads TGTGCCAGCAGTTACCACCTGGGAGGGCTGAATAGCAATCAGCCCCAGCATTTT.

The table lists this clonotype with a few counts. The chain combines TRBV28 with TRBJ1-5; a possible D gene is TRBD1 (5 bases). The CDR3 has 15 residues. V was shortened by 4 bases and J by 2 bases, with 12 bases between the two germline ends. Germline assignment: CDR1 MDHEN and CDR2 SYDVKM. The CDR3 DNA reads as TGTGCCAGCAGTTCGCCAGGGAAGGGCAATCAGCCCCAGCATTTT. This codes for CASSSPGKGNQPQHF.

This clonotype was seen more than once but under ten times. The gene calls are TRBV15 and TRBJ1-2; no reliable D call. The CDR3 spans 15 residues. Trimming took off 6 bases at V and 1 base at J, with 15 bases between the two ends. Looked up from germline, CDR1 is LNHNV and CDR2 is YYDKDF (reference sequence). The chain's CDR3 is CATREWTILNYGYTF. CDR3 bases: TGTGCCACCAGGGAATGGACGATCCTTAACTATGGCTACACCTTC. The complete variable domain, with remaining parts taken from reference TRBV15 and TRBJ1-2, reads DAMVIQNPRYQVTQFGKPVTLSCSQTLNHNVMYWYQQKSSQAPKLLFHYYDKDFNNEADTPDNFQSRRPNTSFCFLDIRSPGLGDTAMYLCATREWTILNYGYTFGSGTRLTVV.

This clonotype appeared many times. At one end, the junction sequence differs from germline, possibly due to a read error. The V call is TRBV12-3 or TRBV12-4, the J call TRBJ1-1; D possibly corresponds to TRBD1 (5 bases). This CDR3 comprises 14 residues. The CDR3 spells CASSLGAGNTEAFF. The DNA of the CDR3 is TGTGCCAGCAGCTTAGGGGCGGGGAACACTGAAGCTTTCTTT.

This chain links TRBV6-9 with TRBJ2-3; 11 positions agree with TRBD2. This CDR3 region has 17 residues. The trim removed 2 bases at V and 4 bases at J, leaving 8 bases unmatched. Germline loops: CDR1 MNHGY, CDR2 SVAAGI. The CDR3 is CASSYTRLAGKADTQYF. The CDR3 DNA reads as TGTGCCAGCAGTTATACACGACTAGCGGGAAAAGCAGATACGCAGTATTTT.

This clonotype occurred a few times. The chain links TRBV6-5 to TRBJ1-2, with 10 bases fitting TRBD1. Germline lookup yields CDR1 MNHEY and CDR2 SVGAGI. The CDR3 extends over 16 amino acids. Trimming at V came to 2 bases and at J to 3 bases, leaving 6 bases not matched to a gene. The CDR3 nucleotides read TGTGCCAGCAGTTACGGGGGGACAGGGGAGCACTATGGCTACACCTTC. Protein: CASSYGGTGEHYGYTF.

The chain combines TRBV7-2 with TRBJ2-2; 8 nucleotides align to TRBD1. The CDR3 has 16 amino acids. The germline V gene encodes CDR1 SGHTA and CDR2 FQGNSA. The junction had 9 bases not matched to a gene; V was cut back by 6 bases and J by 3 bases. CDR3 amino acids: CASRPPGGSYTGELFF. The CDR3 DNA follows: TGTGCCAGCAGACCCCCAGGGGGCAGTTACACCGGGGAGCTGTTTTTT.

This clonotype was seen just once. The chain couples TRBV5-5 to TRBJ1-1; no definite D call. Trimming stripped 0 bases from V and 5 bases from J, with 8 bases between. CDR3 length: 13 amino acids. Per germline, CDR1 SGHKS and CDR2 YYEKEE (reference sequence). CDR3 loop: CASSLERFTEAFF. The CDR3 DNA is TGTGCCAGCAGCTTGGAGCGGTTTACTGAAGCTTTCTTT.

This sequence joins TRBV7-2 and TRBJ1-2; D may be TRBD1 (5 bases). Germline CDR1 and CDR2: SGHTA and FQGNSA. This CDR3 is 10 amino acids long. The germline V and J ends were trimmed by 8 bases and 8 bases, with 9 bases remaining between them. The CDR3 sequence is CASGGEGYTF. CDR3 nucleotides: TGTGCCAGCGGGGGTGAAGGCTACACCTTC.

J is TRBJ2-1 and V is TRBV4-1; D not resolved. This CDR3 comprises 15 residues. The ends were cut back, 2 bases at V and 8 bases at J, with 16 bases in the middle. Germline-derived CDR1 and CDR2 are MGHRA and YSYEKL. This CDR3 is CASSQQAGPVDEQFF. DNA of the CDR3: TGCGCCAGCAGCCAACAGGCCGGTCCGGTCGATGAGCAGTTCTTC.

This clonotype was counted only a few times. The V gene is TRBV4-3, the J gene TRBJ1-1; the D gene is possibly TRBD1 (5 bases). V was trimmed by 1 base and J by 3 bases, leaving 9 bases between them. CDR3 length: 14 residues. Germline CDR1 reads LGHNA; CDR2 reads YSLEER. Here the CDR3 reads CASSQVRGYTEAFF. CDR3 sequence (DNA): TGCGCCAGCAGCCAAGTGAGGGGATACACTGAAGCTTTCTTT.

This chain joins TRBV4-3 and TRBJ2-7; maybe TRBD2 (5 bases). Germline V gives CDR1 LGHNA, CDR2 YSLEER. This CDR3 region has 16 residues. Trimming took 1 base from V and 2 from J, leaving 15 bases between them. DNA of the CDR3: TGCGCCAGCAGCCAAGGGAGGAGGACTGTCCCCTACGAGCAGTACTTC. Protein: CASSQGRRTVPYEQYF.

The V call is TRBV7-9, the J call TRBJ2-7; D assignment may be TRBD1 or TRBD2 (5 bases each). The CDR3 is made up of 15 amino acids. Trimming pared 4 bases from V and 5 bases from J, leaving 18 bases between. Germline V gene lookup returns CDR1 SEHNR and CDR2 FQNEAQ (reference sequence). The CDR3 DNA sequence: TGTGCCAGCAGCTCCCCTGAAGGGGAGACTCACGAGCAGTACTTC. Amino acids: CASSSPEGETHEQYF.

The chain couples TRBV20-1 to TRBJ2-1; 7 bases map to TRBD2. Per the germline V gene, CDR1 is DFQATT and CDR2 is SNEGSKA (reference sequence). The CDR3 is 13 amino acids. J lost 7 bases, V lost 0 bases, and 3 bases had no gene match. The CDR3 sequence: CSAREREWNEQFF. CDR3 nucleotides: TGCAGTGCTAGAGAGCGGGAGTGGAATGAGCAGTTCTTC.